This T cell receptor (beta chain) was captured in a study of T-cell memory formation after mild COVID-19. The V segment lost 4 bases and the J segment 5 bases; nucleotides outside the gene matches: 6. The CDR3 is made up of 15 amino acids. The germline CDR1 and CDR2 sequences are SGHRS and YFSETQ. TCRdb passed the 5' RACE reads through MiXCR, listing each CDR3 protein once. The data hold some 120,000 distinct CDR3 sequences, with approximately 15% observed a single time. This clonotype has ten or more counts. This TCR was sampled from a man in his late teens or twenties who had mild COVID-19 (a few samples of this study predate the infection). Cell type and time point are not known. The sequenced material came from PBMCs or a T cell subset sorted from them (not recorded which). The genes are TRBV5-1 and TRBJ2-5, with 12 bases lining up with TRBD1. The CDR3 loop is CASSAGTGGGETQYF. Here the CDR3 DNA reads TGCGCCAGCAGCGCCGGGACAGGGGGCGGTGAGACCCAGTACTTC.